This TCR beta chain was captured in a study of vaccination and CD4 T cells after COVID-19 (dated by TCRdb to between 2021 and 2024). General notes on the study: Every convalescent patient had a positive nasal swab PCR test for SARS-CoV-2, with mild disease in about nine patients and severe disease in one. In the convalescent cohort there were six males and four females, among whom were two Hispanic individuals, seven Caucasians, two Asians and one multiracial person. Two doses of either the Pfizer-BioNTech BNT162b2 vaccine (n=8) or the Moderna mRNA-1273 vaccine (n=2) were administered to participants. The spike-specific CD4+ TCR repertoire was compared before and after mRNA vaccination in over 9 COVID-19 convalescent patients and a handful of infection-naive healthy vaccine recipients. The cultures were stimulated with overlapping spike peptide pools from SARS-CoV-2 and from the common cold coronaviruses HCoV-NL63, HCoV-OC43 and HCoV-229E. As controls, cultures received a CEFX viral epitope pool (the positive control), an HIV-1 Nef peptide pool (the negative control), or no peptide at all. The time from the second vaccine dose to post-vaccine blood sampling had a median of around 72 days and ranged from about 13 to 250 days. Post-COVID blood samples from convalescent patients were collected a median of approximately 100 days after diagnosis, with a range of 35 to 161 days. Beyond this particular receptor, the publication reports: Among convalescent patients, a median roughly 90% of the SARS-CoV-2-reactive clones seen after vaccination appeared only after vaccination, which suggests priming specific to the vaccine. Of the vaccine-specific clones found in convalescent patients, nearly all (304 of 307) were mono-reactive for SARS-CoV-2 spike instead of being cross-reactive with common cold coronaviruses. Only a relatively small number of convalescent patients were included in the study, and early timepoints following natural infection were not analyzed. The median number of SARS-CoV-2-reactive clonotypes rose from around 21 after infection to 38 after vaccination, but the change was not significant.

A distance of 14 bases separates the germline ends of V and J, which lose 6 bases and 2 bases respectively. As encoded in the germline V gene (reference sequence), CDR1 is DFQATT while CDR2 is SNEGSKA. The CDR3 sequence holds 14 residues, the cysteine and phenylalanine included. Only CDR3 DNA remains: 42 bases, in frame from the first base. This clonotype was picked up a small number of times. It lacks a known antigen. No much larger clone exists at a distance of one base, and base qualities are not known. Libraries were prepared through PCR. At the Johns Hopkins FTIC core, DNA from the cultured CD4+ T cells underwent TCR sequencing with the Oncomine TCR Beta short-read assay. The QIAamp micro DNA kit was used to extract genomic DNA from the cultured CD4+ T cells. Oncomine TCR Beta libraries from cultured CD4+ T cells were pooled using unique dual indexes and sequenced on an Illumina iSeq 100. As for the authors' bioinformatics: Non-productive sequences were removed, and CDR3s that did not start with C, did not end with F or W, or were shorter than 7 amino acids were discarded. Antigen-specific clonotypes were identified using the MANAFEST web application through comparison of peptide-stimulated wells with reference and other culture wells. Positive clones required FDR below 0.05, an odds ratio above 5, and productive frequency above 0.1% in at least two of three replicate wells. A clonotype was classed as cross-reactive if the clonotype showed significant expansion both in SARS-CoV-2 spike wells and in at least one common cold coronavirus spike condition. Levenshtein distances (stringdist) and unrooted phylogenetic trees (ape) in R version 3.6.1 were used to assess CDR3 homology. TCRdb reprocessed the public reads (quality trimming at Q25 with fastp, clone calling with MiXCR) and kept in-frame beta chains. Rows are unified per CDR3 protein, each entry keeping the most common DNA and genes. These V and J calls rely on TCRdb rather than the paper's analysis. For this sample there are almost 15,000 distinct CDR3 sequences; 74% appear just once. Roughly 17% of the sample is held by the ten biggest clonotypes.

This sample's treatment or condition label indicates: approximately nine-day PBMC culture with coronavirus spike peptide pools or control peptides (ViraFEST assay). The study used the ViraFEST assay, which expanded antigen-specific T cells with peptide pools and then identified expanded clonotypes by TCR sequencing. Positive SARS-CoV-2 PCR tests in the convalescent patients dated from March to December 2020, before Alpha, Beta and Delta variants emerged in the United States. PBMCs were cultured at fewer than 2.5 million per well in IMDM supplemented with around 5.5% human AB serum and 8.5 to 10 IU/ml IL-2, with approximately 10 ug/ml peptide pools added. On days 3 and 7, half of the culture medium was replaced with fresh IL-2-containing medium. After around 11 days of culture, CD4+ T cells were isolated by negative selection using the EasySep CD4+ T cell isolation kit. Ficoll-Paque Plus gradient centrifugation was used to isolate PBMCs from whole blood, and the isolated PBMCs were then either used fresh or cryopreserved at -140C. Culture conditions were generally each tested in triplicate wells.

The sample comprised CD4+ T cells from blood, cultured in vitro. This sequence was found in a human donor who had recovered from COVID-19. The chain is encoded by TRBV20-1 joined to TRBJ1-5, with the D segment identity uncertain. The DNA sequence follows: TGCAGTGCCCCCCTTAGCCAGGGCAATCAGCCCCAGCATTTT. This encodes CSAPLSQGNQPQHF.